The 4 T cell receptor beta chains given below trace back to one sample, sequenced in a study of cytomegalovirus exposure and HLA in healthy donors. Amplification used 60 Vbeta primers and 13 Jbeta primers. Sequencing was performed with immunoSEQ multiplex PCR; in TCRdb, only in-frame clones are kept and a portion is missing. The data show under 70,000 clones, with more than 80% seen just once and 2% held by the top ten. The sample taken for sequencing was PBMCs. The receptors were sampled from a woman aged 30 to 39 in good health and CMV-seronegative.

This chain uses TRBV27 with TRBJ2-7, with 10 positions matching TRBD1. The CDR3 length is 15 residues. Per the germline V gene, CDR1 is MNHEY and CDR2 is SMNVEV (reference sequence). The V segment lost 6 bases and the J segment 4 bases; nucleotides outside the gene matches: 9. CDR3 nucleotide sequence: TGTGCCAGCAGCCTTTGGGGACAGGGGAGGTACGAGCAGTACTTC. This translates into CASSLWGQGRYEQYF.

The table lists this clone with a count of one. The chain recombines TRBV5-6 with TRBJ1-6, with 7 bases identical to TRBD1. This CDR3 comprises 15 residues. Germline V lookup: CDR1 SGHDT, CDR2 YYEEEE. The junction had 11 bases not matched to a gene; V was cut back by 4 bases and J by 10 bases. The DNA for the CDR3 is TGTGCCAGCAGCACCCGACAGGGAAGTTTGTCACCCCTCCACTTT. Its protein product is CASSTRQGSLSPLHF.

V is TRBV19 and J is TRBJ1-2; 7 bases agree with TRBD1. Per germline, CDR1 LNHDA and CDR2 SQIVND (reference sequence). This CDR3 has 16 residues. The J segment lost 4 bases and the V segment lost 7 bases, leaving 15 bases of the junction unmatched. This CDR3 reads CASTPPQQGIGYGYTF. For the CDR3, the DNA is TGTGCCAGTACCCCTCCCCAACAGGGGATAGGCTATGGCTACACCTTC.

This clone was recorded a few times. The chain is built from TRBV5-1 and TRBJ1-1; D may be TRBD1 (5 bases). The V and J ends lost 1 base and 1 base respectively, with 11 bases between them. From germline, CDR1 is SGHRS and CDR2 YFSETQ. The CDR3 is made up of 15 amino acids. The CDR3 DNA reads TGCGCCAGCAGCTTGTTGGGGGGTGGGAACACTGAAGCTTTCTTT. Protein sequence: CASSLLGGGNTEAFF.